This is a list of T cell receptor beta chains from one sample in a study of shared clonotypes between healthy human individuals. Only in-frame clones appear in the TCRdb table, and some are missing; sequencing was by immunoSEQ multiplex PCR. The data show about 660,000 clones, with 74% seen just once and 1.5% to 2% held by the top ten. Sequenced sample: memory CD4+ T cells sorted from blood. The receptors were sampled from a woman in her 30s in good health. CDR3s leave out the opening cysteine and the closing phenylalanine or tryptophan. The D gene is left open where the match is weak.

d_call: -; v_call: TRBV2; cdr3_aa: ASSVANEQF
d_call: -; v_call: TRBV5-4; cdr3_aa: ASSPDTGFNYGYT
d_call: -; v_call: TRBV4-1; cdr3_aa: ASSQTGSGANVLT
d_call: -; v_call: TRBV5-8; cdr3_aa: ASLLAPSSYNEQF
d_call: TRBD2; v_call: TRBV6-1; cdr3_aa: ASSALGSGAYNEQF
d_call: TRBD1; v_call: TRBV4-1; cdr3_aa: ASSNPGQRNYGYT
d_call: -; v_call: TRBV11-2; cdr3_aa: ASRGTTLYEQY
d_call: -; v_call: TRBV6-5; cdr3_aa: ATHSNYGYT
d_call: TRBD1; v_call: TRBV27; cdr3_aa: ASSNRGPSSYEQY
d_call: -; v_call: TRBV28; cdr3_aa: ASSLELRNNQPQH
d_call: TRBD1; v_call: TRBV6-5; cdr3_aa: ASSSRQGAANTQY
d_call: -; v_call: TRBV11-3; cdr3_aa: ASSLDSDGELF
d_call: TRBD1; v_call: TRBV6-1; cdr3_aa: ASSEAVRGLYSNQPQH
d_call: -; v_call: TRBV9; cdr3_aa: ASSPGGTANYGYT
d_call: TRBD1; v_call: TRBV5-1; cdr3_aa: ASRKQGRWTEAF
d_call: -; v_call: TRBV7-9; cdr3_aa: ASSPQGGQETQY
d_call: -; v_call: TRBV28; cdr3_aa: ASREGFGDTQY
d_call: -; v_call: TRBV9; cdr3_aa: ASSVNSRPETQY
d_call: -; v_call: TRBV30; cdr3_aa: AWSVYNEQF
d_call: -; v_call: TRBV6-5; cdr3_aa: ASSYSRESGYEQY
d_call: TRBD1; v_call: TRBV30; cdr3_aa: AWSRRQGFGNTIY
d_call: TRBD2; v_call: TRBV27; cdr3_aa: ASSPSGSLYEQY
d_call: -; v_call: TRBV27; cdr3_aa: ASSLYSRGAYQPQH
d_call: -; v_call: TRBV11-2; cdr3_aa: ASSLDRTSTDTQY
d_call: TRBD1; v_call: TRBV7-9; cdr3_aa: ASSLPRAGGEDEQY
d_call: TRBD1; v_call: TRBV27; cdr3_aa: ASTPGQDWVEQF
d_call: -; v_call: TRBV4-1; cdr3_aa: ASSQGTQSSYNEQF
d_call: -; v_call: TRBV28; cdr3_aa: ASSTSGTSGKNIQY
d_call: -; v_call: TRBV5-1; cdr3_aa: ASSFEENTEAF
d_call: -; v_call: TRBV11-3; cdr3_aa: ASSLGRESYGYT
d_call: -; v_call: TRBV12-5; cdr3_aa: ASGLMSNEQF
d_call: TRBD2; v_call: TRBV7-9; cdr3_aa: ASSLDVGLAGKETQY
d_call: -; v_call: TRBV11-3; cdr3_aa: ASSLGGQETQY
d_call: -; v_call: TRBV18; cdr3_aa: ASSPPGASYNEQF
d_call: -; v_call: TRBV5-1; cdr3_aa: ASSLFTGQETQY
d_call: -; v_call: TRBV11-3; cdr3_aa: ASSRIANTEAF
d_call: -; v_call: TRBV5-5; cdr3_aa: ASSFLGASTEAF
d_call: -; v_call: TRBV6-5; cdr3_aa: ASSYVGGYGYT